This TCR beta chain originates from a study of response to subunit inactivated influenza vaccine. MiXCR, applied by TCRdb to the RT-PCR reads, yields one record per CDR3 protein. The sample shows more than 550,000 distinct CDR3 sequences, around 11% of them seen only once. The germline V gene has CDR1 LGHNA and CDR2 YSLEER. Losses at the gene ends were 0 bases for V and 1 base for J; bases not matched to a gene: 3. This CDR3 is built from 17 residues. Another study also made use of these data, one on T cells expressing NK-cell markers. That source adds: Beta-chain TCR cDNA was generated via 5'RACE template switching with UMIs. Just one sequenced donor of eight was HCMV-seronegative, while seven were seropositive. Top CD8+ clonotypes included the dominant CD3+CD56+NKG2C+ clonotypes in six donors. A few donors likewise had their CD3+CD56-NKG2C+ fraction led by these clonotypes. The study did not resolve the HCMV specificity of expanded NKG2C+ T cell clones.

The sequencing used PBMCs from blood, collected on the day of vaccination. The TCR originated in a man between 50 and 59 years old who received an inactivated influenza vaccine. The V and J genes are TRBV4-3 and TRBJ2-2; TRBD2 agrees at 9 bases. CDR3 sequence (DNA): TGCGCCAGCAGCCAAGAATGGCGGGAGGGGAACACCGGGGAGCTGTTTTTT. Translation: CASSQEWREGNTGELFF.